This section outlines one T cell receptor (beta chain) sequence together with its context. These data originate in a study of T cell responses to AZD1222 COVID-19 vaccine. The germline CDR1 and CDR2 sequences are KGHDR and SFDVKD. The V gene lost 7 bases and the J gene lost 0 bases, with 9 bases spanning the gap. The CDR3 runs to 14 residues. Sequenced by immunoSEQ multiplex PCR; TCRdb stores in-frame clones only, minus some. The table includes around 180,000 clones, approximately 90% detected once. The TCR comes from an adult in good health. Sequenced here: peripheral blood, sampled on day 0 of AZD1222 vaccination. The gene calls are TRBV24-1 and TRBJ2-1, with D hard to call. DNA of the CDR3: TGTGCCACCAGCCCCGGGCGCTCCTACAATGAGCAGTTCTTC. Encoded protein: CATSPGRSYNEQFF.